The 14 T cell receptor beta chains given below trace back to one sample, sequenced in a study of control samples from healthy donors and cancer patients. The table came from immunoSEQ multiplex PCR; TCRdb's copy has only in-frame clones and leaves some out. The table records around 120,000 clones, about 91% of them present only once. The sequenced material came from blood. Every receptor here comes from a man aged 40-49 years in good health.

This clone appeared a single time. The chain is built from TRBV7-9 and TRBJ2-3; D may correspond to TRBD1 or TRBD2 (5 bases each). V was shortened by 2 bases and J by 3 bases, with 12 bases between the two germline ends. This CDR3 has 15 residues. Germline lookup yields CDR1 SEHNR and CDR2 FQNEAQ (reference sequence). The CDR3, as DNA: TGTGCCAGCAGCTTATTGGGGGTAGGGACAGATACGCAGTATTTT. It yields the protein CASSLLGVGTDTQYF.

V gene TRBV19 combines with J gene TRBJ2-7; 8 nucleotides align to TRBD1. The V and J ends lost 5 bases and 0 bases, in that order; junction bases with no gene match: 3. Germline values: CDR1 LNHDA, CDR2 SQIVND (reference sequence). CDR3 length equals 14 residues. The CDR3 spells CASSSQGGSYEQYF. CDR3 nucleotides: TGTGCCAGTAGTTCACAGGGGGGCTCCTACGAGCAGTACTTC.

This chain uses TRBV11-2 with TRBJ1-4; D perhaps matches TRBD1 (5 bases). V dropped 5 bases and J dropped 8 bases, with 15 bases sitting between them. This CDR3 has 14 residues. CDR1 and CDR2 (germline): SGHAT, FQNNGV. The DNA of the CDR3 is TGTGCCAGCAGCGGGGGAGGGGTTCCCGAAAAACTGTTTTTT. It encodes CASSGGGVPEKLFF.

The chain joins TRBV2 to TRBJ1-3, with D uncertain. Germline CDR1 reads SNHLY; CDR2 reads FYNNEI. The CDR3 sequence is 15 residues long. V was pared by 3 bases and J by 0 bases, with 9 bases between. The CDR3 nucleotides are TGTGCCAGCAGTGACCTGGGATTCTCTGGAAACACCATATATTTT. Its translation: CASSDLGFSGNTIYF.

In this sample, this clone turned up a few times. This chain joins TRBV28 and TRBJ1-5; 9 nucleotides align to TRBD1. The CDR3 has 16 residues. With 5 bases clipped from V and 3 bases from J, the junction kept 8 bases outside the gene matches. Germline CDR1 is MDHEN and CDR2 is SYDVKM. CDR3 sequence (DNA): TGTGCCAGCAGTCCTCCGGGACAGGGTGTCAATCAGCCCCAGCATTTT. This gives the protein CASSPPGQGVNQPQHF.

V and J are TRBV10-3 and TRBJ1-2; 7 bases map to TRBD1. The CDR3 is made up of 14 amino acids. V dropped 6 bases and J dropped 3; count of bases not matched to a gene: 7. The V gene's germline CDR1 is ENHRY and CDR2 SYGVKD. The CDR3 DNA follows: TGTGCCATCAGCTTGACAGGGAGAGACTATGGCTACACCTTC. Its protein product is CAISLTGRDYGYTF.

V usage is TRBV12-3 or TRBV12-4 and J usage is TRBJ1-5; D perhaps matches TRBD1 (5 bases). The length of the CDR3 is 13 residues. V lost 1 base and J 10 bases, leaving 11 bases between the germline ends. CDR3 in amino acids: CASSLGGLGPQHF. The CDR3 region has the DNA TGTGCCAGCAGTTTAGGGGGGTTGGGACCCCAGCATTTT.

This chain connects TRBV5-4 to TRBJ2-3; TRBD2 aligns across 10 bases. Losses at the gene ends were 0 bases for V and 2 bases for J; bases not matched to a gene: 3. This CDR3 has 16 amino acids. Germline V gene data show CDR1 as SGHNT and CDR2 as YYREEE (reference sequence). The CDR3 region is CASSLGSGGLTDTQYF. CDR3 DNA: TGTGCCAGCAGCTTGGGTAGCGGGGGGCTCACAGATACGCAGTATTTT.

This chain links TRBV6-5 with TRBJ1-4, with a possible D match to TRBD1 (5 bases). The CDR3 totals 14 residues. Germline values: CDR1 MNHEY, CDR2 SVGAGI. Deletions cut 6 bases from V and 5 bases from J, with 13 bases between. The chain's CDR3 is CASSRDGRNEKLFF. The CDR3 DNA sequence: TGTGCCAGCAGCAGGGACGGACGAAATGAAAAACTGTTTTTT.

A single count supports this clone. This chain uses TRBV15 with TRBJ1-6, with 8 bases that match TRBD1. The CDR3 length is 16 residues. The junction had 6 bases not matched to a gene; V was cut back by 8 bases and J by 0 bases. CDR1 and CDR2 from the germline V gene are LNHNV and YYDKDF (reference sequence). CDR3 nucleotide sequence: TGTGCCACCGGGGGACAGGACGACTCCTATAATTCACCCCTCCACTTT. It yields the protein CATGGQDDSYNSPLHF.

The chain employs TRBV10-1 and TRBJ2-5; 8 bases match TRBD2. With V trimmed by 4 bases and J by 1 base, 8 bases remained unmatched. This CDR3 region has 16 residues. Germline V gene lookup returns CDR1 WNHNN and CDR2 SYGVQD (reference sequence). CDR3 nucleotide sequence: TGCGCCAGCAGTGGGAAGGTAGCGGGGCCCCAAGAGACCCAGTACTTC. This sequence encodes CASSGKVAGPQETQYF.

The chain employs TRBV5-1 and TRBJ2-7; 12 bases match TRBD2. The length of the CDR3 is 16 residues. Trimming took 0 bases from V and 7 from J; bases not matched to a gene: 8. Germline CDR1 reads SGHRS; CDR2 reads YFSETQ. The CDR3 coding sequence is TGCGCCAGCAGCTTGGATGCTAGCGGGGGGGCGTCGGAGCAGTACTTC. It encodes CASSLDASGGASEQYF.

The chain has TRBV3-1 (or the pseudogene TRBV3-2) and TRBJ1-2; maybe TRBD1 (5 bases). V lost 5 bases to trimming and J lost 4 bases, with 17 bases between them. The CDR3 totals 15 residues. CDR1 and CDR2 (germline): LGHDT, YNNKEL (reference sequence). The CDR3 bases are TGTGCCAGCAGCGACACCTGGCAGGGCACCTATGGCTACACCTTC. This codes for CASSDTWQGTYGYTF.

The J gene is TRBJ2-2, the V gene TRBV11-3; TRBD1 or TRBD2 may be the D gene (6 bases each). Trimming left V 5 bases short and J 1 base short, with 11 bases between. The CDR3 is 15 residues long. Germline V lookup: CDR1 SGHNT, CDR2 YENEEA. The CDR3 DNA sequence: TGTGCCAGCAGCCCCGGGGGCAGGAACACCGGGGAGCTGTTTTTT. Its translation: CASSPGGRNTGELFF. The full variable domain, with the rest looked up from reference TRBV11-3 and TRBJ2-2, is EAGVVQSPRYKIIEKKQPVAFWCNPISGHNTLYWYLQNLGQGPELLIRYENEEAVDDSQLPKDRFSAERLKGVDSTLKIQPAELGDSAVYLCASSPGGRNTGELFFGEGSRLTVL.